A single sample gave rise to the 3 T cell receptor beta chains below, sequenced in a study of blood T cells in healthy people across ages. A second roughly 7 to 12 cycle PCR used barcoded and J-beta primers. Using its own MiXCR run on the 5' RACE reads, TCRdb lists one record per CDR3 protein. The table records nearly 800,000 distinct CDR3 sequences, 56% of them present only once. The sample comprised blood. The source is a man aged 35 to 55 in good health.

The chain uses TRBV7-2 and TRBJ2-3; D is ambiguous. Germline CDR1 reads SGHTA; CDR2 reads FQGNSA. The CDR3 totals 14 residues. The V end was cut by 1 base, the J end by 2 bases, with 7 bases between. The CDR3 here is CASSLGHFTDTQYF. CDR3 sequence (DNA): TGTGCCAGCAGCTTAGGCCATTTCACAGATACGCAGTATTTT. Looking up the rest from reference TRBV7-2 and TRBJ2-3 gives the full variable domain: GAGVSQSPSNKVTEKGKDVELRCDPISGHTALYWYRQSLGQGLEFLIYFQGNSAPDKSGLPSDRFSAERTGGSVSTLTIQRTQQEDSAVYLCASSLGHFTDTQYFGPGTRLTVL.

The chain couples TRBV7-2 to TRBJ2-2; D remains unclear. Per germline, CDR1 SGHTA and CDR2 FQGNSA. Between the trimmed V and J ends, which lost 1 base and 9 bases, there was a span of 12 bases. CDR3 length equals 14 residues. The chain's CDR3 is CASSLDGVPRELFF. The CDR3 DNA follows: TGTGCCAGCAGCTTAGATGGGGTCCCTAGGGAGCTGTTTTTT.

This sequence joins TRBV5-6 and TRBJ1-2, with 8 bases lining up with TRBD1. Germline V lookup: CDR1 SGHDT, CDR2 YYEEEE. The V segment lost 4 bases and the J segment 5 bases; nucleotides outside the gene matches: 10. The CDR3 contains 15 residues. The CDR3 region has the DNA TGTGCCAGCAGCCCTTTGACAGGGGCTGAATATGGCTACACCTTC. Protein: CASSPLTGAEYGYTF.